This TCR beta chain was found in a study of T cell repertoires in cytomegalovirus infection (dated by TCRdb to about 2019). Study-level background: Alongside well-studied HLA-B-restricted epitopes, the peptide stimulations were aimed at recently identified HLA-C-restricted CMV epitopes, whose presentation resists viral immunomodulation. Donor HLA type was relevant to the analysis, as public TCR beta signatures indicated carriage of CMV infection together with the matching HLA type.

Only a few counts were recorded for this clonotype. Its antigen target is currently unknown. Nothing much larger sits one base from this clone, and base qualities are not available. The treatment or condition label, as the study defines it: in vitro stimulation with specific CMV peptide epitopes to enrich CMV-specific T cells. The sequencer was an Illumina HiSeq 1500. TCRdb handled the public reads itself, with Q25 trimming in fastp and clone calling in MiXCR, and kept productive beta chains. Duplicate CDR3 protein sequences are folded into a single record with the most common DNA and genes. Recorded for this sample are about 330,000 distinct CDR3 sequences; roughly 34% of them occurred a single time. The biggest ten clones account for about 13% of the sample. What the authors observed across the whole study: The ex vivo response was dominated by HLA-C-restricted CMV-specific TCR beta clonotypes, which also provided the single most frequent clonotype in two of eight donors. Cumulative frequency of public TCR beta family members discriminated carriers of CMV infection plus the relevant HLA type in this cohort and an independent 352-donor cohort.

This TCR was sampled from a human donor in good health (CMV status not recorded). Some clones in this sample may be carry-over from other donors' samples. The input for sequencing was cultured PBMCs, taken from culture after CMV antigen stimulation.

The CDR3 protein: CASSPGLAGKVEQFF. Here is the DNA: TGTGCCAGCAGTCCGGGACTAGCGGGAAAGGTTGAGCAGTTCTTC. Rearrangement joined TRBV6-5 to TRBJ2-1, with 13 middle bases fitting TRBD2. According to the germline V gene, CDR1 reads MNHEY and CDR2 reads SVGAGI. Taken from cysteine to phenylalanine, the CDR3 has 15 residues. CDR3 DNA is the only sequence kept; it has 45 bases, read in frame from the first base. The V end gives up 5 bases and the J end 9 bases, leaving 7 bases in the junction not matched to a gene.